The 9 T cell receptor beta chains given below trace back to one sample, sequenced in a study of beta chain features in type 1 diabetes. Sequenced material consisted of expressed TCRB transcripts (all of the isolated RNA was reverse transcribed). Method: immunoSEQ multiplex PCR; TCRdb's copy keeps in-frame clones and lacks some. This table has 200,000 to 250,000 clones, more than 9% appearing once. Sequencing was performed on naive CD4+ T cells from blood. All receptors come from a young woman in good health.

This clone was seen more than once but under ten times. The rearrangement joins TRBV27 to TRBJ2-7; 10 nucleotides line up with TRBD2. The CDR3 has 14 residues. The V and J ends lost 2 bases and 6 bases, in that order; junction bases with no gene match: 4. Germline V lookup: CDR1 MNHEY, CDR2 SMNVEV (reference sequence). CDR3 sequence reads: CASSLSGRASEQYF. CDR3 in DNA: TGTGCCAGCAGTTTAAGCGGGAGGGCCTCCGAGCAGTACTTC.

In its sample, this clone was seen a few times. The chain couples TRBV2 to TRBJ2-3; unclear D gene. CDR3 length: 12 residues. Trimming left V 3 bases short and J 3 bases short, with 4 bases between. CDR1 is SNHLY, CDR2 FYNNEI, per germline. The CDR3 is CASSDRTDTQYF. The CDR3 region has the DNA TGTGCCAGCAGTGACAGAACAGATACGCAGTATTTT.

The chain links TRBV5-1 to TRBJ2-5; TRBD1 is a possible D gene (5 bases). V lost 6 bases to trimming and J lost 2 bases, with 8 bases between them. This CDR3 has 12 amino acids. CDR1 is SGHRS, CDR2 YFSETQ, per germline. CDR3 DNA: TGCGCCAGCAATAGACAGCAAGAGACCCAGTACTTC. This sequence encodes CASNRQQETQYF.

This chain joins TRBV27 and TRBJ2-5; TRBD2 is a possible D gene (5 bases). V was clipped by 4 bases and J by 3 bases, with 12 bases between them. Per germline, CDR1 MNHEY and CDR2 SMNVEV (reference sequence). CDR3 length: 14 amino acids. Here the CDR3 reads CASSSWRKEETQYF. The CDR3 coding sequence is TGTGCCAGCAGTTCCTGGAGGAAGGAAGAGACCCAGTACTTC.

V usage is TRBV2 and J usage is TRBJ1-1; D is undetermined. The CDR3 has 13 residues. The V and J ends lost 1 base and 1 base respectively, with 4 bases between them. Looked up from germline, CDR1 is SNHLY and CDR2 is FYNNEI. In nucleotides, the CDR3 is TGTGCCAGCAGTGAAGACAGGAACACTGAAGCTTTCTTT. Its translation is CASSEDRNTEAFF. Looking up the rest from reference TRBV2 and TRBJ1-1 gives the full variable domain: EPEVTQTPSHQVTQMGQEVILRCVPISNHLYFYWYRQILGQKVEFLVSFYNNEISEKSEIFDDQFSVERPDGSNFTLKIRSTKLEDSAMYFCASSEDRNTEAFFGQGTRLTVV.

This clone appeared a few times. The gene calls are TRBV19 and TRBJ2-7, with unresolved D. Trimming removed 7 bases at V and 5 bases at J, with 15 bases between. The CDR3 is 13 amino acids. CDR1 and CDR2 (germline): LNHDA, SQIVND (reference sequence). Here the CDR3 reads CASTPMPGNEQYF. Written as DNA, the CDR3 is TGTGCCAGTACTCCAATGCCGGGTAACGAGCAGTACTTC.

The chain is built from TRBV29-1 and TRBJ1-5, with D tentatively TRBD1 (5 bases). V lost 5 bases to trimming and J lost 6 bases, with 17 bases between them. The CDR3 runs to 14 residues. Germline V gene data show CDR1 as SQVTM and CDR2 as ANQGSEA. CDR3 sequence reads: CSVSRGVGGQPQHF. CDR3 nucleotide sequence: TGCAGCGTTTCCCGGGGGGTTGGGGGTCAGCCCCAGCATTTT.

On this clone itself: Other nucleotide sequences from this sample produce the same CDR3. V usage is TRBV5-1 and J usage is TRBJ2-5; TRBD1 agrees at 8 bases. CDR1 is SGHRS and CDR2 is YFSETQ in the germline V gene. The CDR3 extends over 13 amino acids. V trimming: 4 bases; J trimming: 5 bases; junction bases outside the gene matches: 4. CDR3 sequence: CASSPGGGETQYF. In DNA form, the CDR3 reads TGCGCCAGCAGCCCAGGGGGCGGGGAGACCCAGTACTTC.

Points on this clone: Other DNA sequences within the sample encode an identical CDR3. This rearrangement joins TRBV30 to TRBJ2-3; 7 positions match TRBD2. The CDR3 extends over 16 amino acids. The germline V gene has CDR1 GTSNPN and CDR2 SVGIG (reference sequence). V lost 0 bases, J lost 3 bases, and 9 bases stayed unmatched. CDR3 loop: CAWSVLGGGSTDTQYF. The CDR3 DNA follows: TGTGCCTGGAGTGTACTCGGCGGGGGAAGTACAGATACGCAGTATTTT.